This T cell receptor (beta chain) came from a study of CD8+ T cells in alopecia areata. For the study at large: Treated patients took oral tofacitinib at 5 to 10 mg twice daily.

A remark on this clone: At the DNA level, this CDR3 is encoded by other sequences in the same sample as well.

V was trimmed by 0 bases and J by 6 bases, leaving 5 bases between them. The CDR3 runs to 12 residues. CDR1 is GTSNPN and CDR2 is SVGIG in the germline V gene (reference sequence). Peripheral blood, together with lesional scalp punch biopsies, was collected from alopecia areata patients. It was cDNA, reverse transcribed from extracted RNA, that served as the sequencing template. The protocol was immunoSEQ multiplex PCR, while the TCRdb copy is restricted to in-frame clones and leaves out a portion. This sample carries 200,000 to 250,000 clones, about 53% of them seen once, and the ten largest clones take approximately 0.44%.

The sequences come from CD4+ T cells sorted from blood, collected at week 0. This clonotype originated in a human donor with alopecia areata. The chain is built from TRBV30 and TRBJ1-4; D ambiguous. This CDR3 reads CAWSVSDEKLFF. As DNA, the CDR3 is TGTGCCTGGAGTGTGTCTGATGAAAAACTGTTTTTT.